This is a list of T cell receptor beta chains from one sample in a study of graft-versus-host responses after intestinal transplantation. For these TCRs, the target antigens are not known. The data were produced by immunoSEQ multiplex PCR, yet TCRdb's version contains in-frame clones alone and is incomplete. The sample yields 84,000 or so clones, roughly 80% seen once. The sample in question was unstimulated CD4+ T cells sorted from spleen or lymph node cells, obtained before intestinal transplant. Receptors originate from a human donor who received an intestinal transplant. The CDR3 runs from the conserved cysteine through the conserved F or W. Each record gives: V gene, J gene, CDR3 protein.

>TRBV19|TRBJ1-4
CASSRWRGSTNEKLFF
>TRBV6-1|TRBJ1-6
CASSERLSGPLHF
>TRBV5-1|TRBJ2-7
CASSLEAGFEQYF
>TRBV27|TRBJ2-1
CASSIGTSGGGAYNEQFF
>TRBV7-9|TRBJ2-7
CASSSWGQDEQYF
>TRBV5-1|TRBJ2-7
CASSLTGGTYEQYF
>TRBV5-1|TRBJ1-2
CASTRDRPWYGYTF
>TRBV4-1|TRBJ2-7
CASSPLGLAGVMDYEQYF
>TRBV2|TRBJ2-3
CATRTSAASTDTQYF
>TRBV5-6|TRBJ1-1
CASSLPGQGNTEAFF
>TRBV30|TRBJ1-2
CAWSVPGGNYGYTF
>TRBV6-5|TRBJ1-4
CASSYADSTPARKLFF
>TRBV7-8|TRBJ2-5
CASSSSGRPGETQYF
>TRBV6-6|TRBJ2-5
CASSQTGTGLGTQYF
>TRBV28|TRBJ2-7
CARDSSYEQYF
>TRBV5-1|TRBJ2-1
CASSSTRQGASSYNEQFF
>TRBV5-1|TRBJ2-7
CASSLGQGDSYEQYF
>TRBV18|TRBJ2-7
CASSPDRGRFEQYF
>TRBV28|NA
CASSLFVAGGLIEQYF
>TRBV5-6|TRBJ1-2
CASSRRDSGGYGYTF
>TRBV28|TRBJ2-3
CATGGAGTQYF
>TRBV11-2|TRBJ2-1
CASSPRTSSYNEQFF
>TRBV5-1|TRBJ2-5
CASSLSGAGSETQYF
>TRBV7-9|TRBJ1-4
CASSQTTGAEKLFF
>TRBV27|TRBJ2-6
CASSLSLGQVISGANVLTF
>TRBV5-1|TRBJ2-4
CASSSASGSTKNIQYF
>TRBV19|TRBJ2-2
CASGQGWNTGELFF
>TRBV18|TRBJ2-3
CASSPGQLADTQYF
>TRBV6-4|TRBJ1-2
CASSATGQGHGYTF
>TRBV5-6|TRBJ2-7
CASSSRVEQYF
>TRBV5-4|TRBJ2-5
CASSPDRVGETQYF
>TRBV18|TRBJ2-7
CASSPGIAGVKEQYF
>TRBV20-1|TRBJ2-1
CSAESVNEQFF